This entry lists 30 T cell receptor beta chains sequenced from one sample in a study of identical twins. One entry per CDR3 protein, called by TCRdb with MiXCR from the 5' RACE reads. The sample lists roughly 250,000 distinct CDR3 sequences, 7.5% occurring once. This sample also appeared in a second study, on yellow fever vaccine responses in identical twins.

Sequenced: CD8+ T cells sorted from blood. These receptors were taken from a young woman in good health.

This clonotype has more than one count but fewer than ten. The chain recombines TRBV6-5 with TRBJ1-1; D is unresolved. The germline CDR1 and CDR2 sequences are MNHEY and SVGAGI. V was clipped by 0 bases and J by 3 bases, with 11 bases between them. The CDR3 covers 15 residues. The CDR3 loop reads CASSYSEFLDTEAFF. The CDR3 region has the DNA TGTGCCAGCAGTTACTCCGAGTTTCTTGACACTGAAGCTTTCTTT.

The table lists this clonotype with a few counts. The V and J genes are TRBV6-2 or TRBV6-3 and TRBJ2-2; D remains unclear. CDR1 is MNHEY, CDR2 SVGEGT, per germline. The CDR3 totals 13 residues. V was cut by 8 bases and J by 0 bases, with 7 bases left in between. CDR3 nucleotides: TGTGCCAGCGAGCCCCCGAACACCGGGGAGCTGTTTTTT. Translating it yields CASEPPNTGELFF.

This clonotype was picked up a small number of times. The V and J genes are TRBV19 and TRBJ2-6; D is unresolved. The CDR3 loop spans 15 amino acids. Trimming shortened V by 1 base and J by 0 bases, and 4 bases separated the two germline ends. The germline V gene has CDR1 LNHDA and CDR2 SQIVND (reference sequence). The CDR3 DNA sequence: TGTGCCAGTAGTATAGTCAGCTCTGGGGCCAACGTCCTGACTTTC. Amino acid sequence: CASSIVSSGANVLTF.

The chain combines TRBV7-9 with TRBJ2-3; TRBD1 might be the D (6 bases). V was clipped by 4 bases and J by 2 bases, with 16 bases between them. This CDR3 contains 16 residues. The germline gives CDR1 SEHNR, CDR2 FQNEAQ (reference sequence). As DNA, the CDR3 is TGTGCCAGCAGCTACCCCAGCCAGGGACACACAGATACGCAGTATTTT. It encodes CASSYPSQGHTDTQYF.

The chain combines TRBV4-2 with TRBJ2-1; 8 nucleotides align to TRBD2. Germline loops: CDR1 LGHNA, CDR2 YNFKEQ. The CDR3 length is 20 residues. Germline trimming cut 5 bases from V and 0 bases from J; bases unmatched to any gene: 18. The CDR3 is CASSTPVGTRGSRSYNEQFF. The DNA for the CDR3 is TGTGCCAGCAGCACCCCGGTGGGGACTAGGGGATCCCGCTCCTACAATGAGCAGTTCTTC.

This rearrangement joins TRBV27 to TRBJ2-3; D assignment may be TRBD1 or TRBD2 (5 bases each). There are 16 residues in the CDR3. CDR1 is MNHEY, CDR2 SMNVEV, per germline (reference sequence). V was trimmed by 3 bases and J by 6 bases, leaving 19 bases between them. The CDR3 loop is CASSFLGRLEGDTQYF. The DNA of the CDR3 is TGTGCCAGCAGTTTCCTGGGCAGGCTAGAGGGGGATACGCAGTATTTT.

The V gene is TRBV9, the J gene TRBJ2-3; perhaps TRBD1 as D (6 bases). The V gene's germline CDR1 is SGDLS and CDR2 YYNGEE. The CDR3 has 13 residues. V lost 0 bases and J 6 bases, leaving 8 bases between the germline ends. CDR3 loop: CASSVEGVDTQYF. The CDR3 DNA follows: TGTGCCAGCAGCGTAGAGGGGGTTGATACGCAGTATTTT.

The chain has TRBV29-1 and TRBJ2-3; D is unresolved. The germline V gene has CDR1 SQVTM and CDR2 ANQGSEA. CDR3 size: 16 residues. Between the trimmed V and J ends, which lost 3 bases and 2 bases, there was a span of 18 bases. The CDR3 sequence is CSVDPKPTLITDTQYF. CDR3 coding DNA: TGCAGCGTTGACCCCAAACCTACACTAATCACAGATACGCAGTATTTT.

This clonotype was counted at least ten times. The chain employs TRBV4-1 and TRBJ2-3; 16 bases match TRBD2. The CDR3 is made up of 20 amino acids. CDR1 and CDR2 (germline): MGHRA, YSYEKL. V dropped 0 bases and J dropped 4; count of bases not matched to a gene: 10. CDR3 nucleotide sequence: TGCGCCAGCAGCCAAGATCAAGGGACTAGCGGGAGGGCCGACGCAGATACGCAGTATTTT. It yields the protein CASSQDQGTSGRADADTQYF.

DNA of the CDR3: TGTGCCAGCAGCGCCGGACTCACCGGGGAGCTGTTTTTT. Residues: CASSAGLTGELFF. V and J are TRBV11-1 and TRBJ2-2; maybe TRBD2 (5 bases). The length of the CDR3 is 13 residues. Trimming pared 5 bases from V and 4 bases from J, leaving 8 bases between. Germline CDR1 and CDR2: SGHAT and FQDESV (reference sequence).

The chain couples TRBV10-3 to TRBJ2-3; the match to TRBD2 covers 7 bases. J was trimmed by 1 base and V by 2 bases; bases with no gene match: 0. The V gene's germline CDR1 is ENHRY and CDR2 SYGVKD. The CDR3 is made up of 14 amino acids. DNA for the CDR3: TGTGCCATCAGTGAGCGGGGGGGCACAGATACGCAGTATTTT. Its translation: CAISERGGTDTQYF.

This clonotype has a count of ten or more. This chain links TRBV12-3 or TRBV12-4 with TRBJ2-3; 9 bases are a match to TRBD1. J was trimmed by 0 bases and V by 3 bases; bases with no gene match: 1. The CDR3 sequence is 15 residues long. The DNA of the CDR3 is TGTGCCAGCAGTTTGGGACAGGGAAGCACAGATACGCAGTATTTT. Translation: CASSLGQGSTDTQYF.

The rearrangement uses TRBV7-9 and TRBJ1-1, with a tentative D call TRBD1 (6 bases). Trimming cost V 5 bases and J 0 bases, with 16 bases left between them. Germline CDR1 SEHNR, CDR2 FQNEAQ (reference sequence). The CDR3 totals 16 residues. CDR3 coding DNA: TGTGCCAGCAGCCCGCCCGCAGGGGCCATGAACACTGAAGCTTTCTTT. Translated, it gives CASSPPAGAMNTEAFF. Based on the CDR3 plus reference TRBV7-9 and TRBJ1-1, the full variable domain is DTGVSQNPRHKITKRGQNVTFRCDPISEHNRLYWYRQTLGQGPEFLTYFQNEAQLEKSRLLSDRFSAERPKGSFSTLEIQRTEQGDSAMYLCASSPPAGAMNTEAFFGQGTRLTVV.

The J gene is TRBJ1-5, the V gene TRBV27; 7 bases are shared with TRBD1. The CDR3 totals 17 residues. CDR1 MNHEY and CDR2 SMNVEV come from the germline V gene (reference sequence). Trimming cost V 4 bases and J 0 bases; bases outside gene matches: 9. The CDR3 bases are TGTGCCAGCAGTTCTTACAGGGGACACTATAGCAATCAGCCCCAGCATTTT. It codes for CASSSYRGHYSNQPQHF.

The rearrangement uses TRBV20-1 and TRBJ2-1; D may match TRBD1 or TRBD2 (7 bases each). Per the germline V gene, CDR1 is DFQATT and CDR2 is SNEGSKA (reference sequence). Trimming pared 6 bases from V and 7 bases from J, leaving 25 bases between. The CDR3 extends over 16 amino acids. For the CDR3, the DNA is TGCAGTGCAAACAGGGGAAGGACTAGGGGTGGGAATGAGCAGTTCTTC. This codes for CSANRGRTRGGNEQFF.

This clonotype was seen only a few times. The chain links TRBV4-2 to TRBJ1-6; 7 positions agree with TRBD1. The CDR3 runs to 17 residues. With 3 bases clipped from V and 5 bases from J, the junction kept 10 bases outside the gene matches. Germline loops: CDR1 LGHNA, CDR2 YNFKEQ. CDR3: CASSQTTGTADNSPLHF. The CDR3 coding sequence is TGTGCCAGCAGCCAGACAACCGGGACAGCAGATAATTCACCCCTCCACTTT.

This clonotype was observed many times. This sequence joins TRBV6-2 or TRBV6-3 and TRBJ1-2; weak D call: TRBD1 (5 bases). CDR3 length equals 16 residues. V lost 8 bases, J lost 4 bases, and 23 bases lay in between. Germline CDR1 and CDR2: MNHEY and SVGEGT. The CDR3 sequence: CASGPYQGDRGYGYTF. The CDR3, as DNA: TGTGCCAGCGGACCGTACCAGGGCGACCGGGGCTATGGCTACACCTTC.

Only a few counts were recorded for this clonotype. The chain joins TRBV2 to TRBJ2-7, with 7 positions matching TRBD1. The germline gives CDR1 SNHLY, CDR2 FYNNEI. Unmatched junction bases numbered 3, after V lost 7 bases and J lost 6 bases. The CDR3 is 11 amino acids. In DNA form, the CDR3 reads TGTGCCAGCAAAGGGGGCGGCGAGCAGTACTTC. This sequence encodes CASKGGGEQYF.

The J gene is TRBJ2-1, the V gene TRBV12-3 or TRBV12-4, with unresolved D. The germline V and J ends were trimmed by 3 bases and 4 bases, with 10 bases remaining between them. This CDR3 comprises 14 residues. CDR3 in DNA: TGTGCCAGCAGTTTTAAGGGCCTATACAATGAGCAGTTCTTC. Its translation: CASSFKGLYNEQFF.

This clonotype was counted only a few times. The chain couples TRBV28 to TRBJ2-1; 8 bases map to TRBD2. The CDR3 is made up of 15 amino acids. The germline CDR1 and CDR2 sequences are MDHEN and SYDVKM. V was clipped by 3 bases and J by 5 bases; unmatched bases: 6. The CDR3 region has the DNA TGTGCCAGCAGTTTTGATAGCGGGGTGAACAATGAGCAGTTCTTC. Amino acids: CASSFDSGVNNEQFF.

This clonotype has more than one count but fewer than ten. This chain uses TRBV11-3 with TRBJ1-4; 7 bases match TRBD1. Per the germline V gene, CDR1 is SGHNT and CDR2 is YENEEA. This CDR3 contains 16 residues. After removal of 1 base from V and 5 bases from J, the junction contained 7 bases not matched to a gene. The CDR3 loop reads CASSLGPGQLNEKLFF. CDR3 sequence (DNA): TGTGCCAGCAGCTTAGGACCGGGACAGCTAAATGAAAAACTGTTTTTT.

The V and J genes are TRBV20-1 and TRBJ2-1; 13 nucleotides agree with TRBD2. The CDR3 length is 20 residues. The J segment lost 1 base and the V segment lost 3 bases, leaving 15 bases of the junction unmatched. The germline V gene has CDR1 DFQATT and CDR2 SNEGSKA (reference sequence). The CDR3 loop reads CSASFEPGLAGIVSYNEQFF. Written as DNA, the CDR3 is TGCAGTGCTAGTTTTGAGCCGGGACTAGCGGGAATAGTGTCCTACAATGAGCAGTTCTTC.

This clonotype was detected a few times. This chain connects TRBV10-3 to TRBJ2-7; the D gene is possibly TRBD2 (6 bases). The CDR3 contains 13 residues. From germline, CDR1 is ENHRY and CDR2 SYGVKD. The V and J ends lost 3 bases and 5 bases respectively, with 11 bases between them. The CDR3, as DNA: TGTGCCATCAGTGACTTGGGAGGAAACGAGCAGTACGTC. It yields the protein CAISDLGGNEQYV.

There are many counts of this clonotype. The V and J genes are TRBV11-2 and TRBJ2-1; 7 bases line up with TRBD2. Per the germline V gene, CDR1 is SGHAT and CDR2 is FQNNGV. V was clipped by 7 bases and J by 4 bases; unmatched bases: 10. The CDR3 is made up of 15 amino acids. CDR3 DNA sequence: TGTGCCAGCACCCTCTGGGCGGGAGATTACAATGAGCAGTTCTTC. Its translation is CASTLWAGDYNEQFF.

This clonotype was seen only a few times. The chain employs TRBV28 and TRBJ1-2; 11 nucleotides agree with TRBD1. Germline-derived CDR1 and CDR2 are MDHEN and SYDVKM. The CDR3 has 15 amino acids. With 5 bases clipped from V and 7 bases from J, the junction kept 9 bases outside the gene matches. The CDR3 nucleotides are TGTGCCAGCAGTCCCGGACAGGGGGCTATGGCTGGCTACACCTTC. Protein: CASSPGQGAMAGYTF.

This clonotype was recorded at least ten times. The V call is TRBV5-1, the J call TRBJ2-5, with D maybe TRBD1 (7 bases). Germline V gene data show CDR1 as SGHRS and CDR2 as YFSETQ. V was pared by 2 bases and J by 2 bases, with 16 bases between. The CDR3 is 16 amino acids. CDR3 sequence (DNA): TGCGCCAGCAGCTTCCGACAGGGACTGGCACAAGAGACCCAGTACTTC. Translated: CASSFRQGLAQETQYF.

This clonotype was seen a few times. The chain joins TRBV3-1 to TRBJ2-1, with TRBD2 matching 15 bases. Germline lookup yields CDR1 LGHDT and CDR2 YNNKEL (reference sequence). V lost 4 bases and J lost 4; bases outside the gene matches: 8. This CDR3 contains 18 residues. The CDR3 is CASSPRTSGGADYNEQFF. The DNA for the CDR3 is TGTGCCAGCAGCCCCAGGACTAGCGGGGGGGCGGATTACAATGAGCAGTTCTTC.

The J gene is TRBJ2-1, the V gene TRBV7-6; no clear D gene. The CDR3 is 17 residues long. V was trimmed by 0 bases and J by 7 bases, leaving 19 bases between them. Germline CDR1 is SGHVS and CDR2 is FNYEAQ. This chain's CDR3 is CASSLAWPASPGNEQFF. Written as DNA, the CDR3 is TGTGCCAGCAGCTTAGCATGGCCGGCCTCCCCGGGTAATGAGCAGTTCTTC.

This clonotype was counted ten times or more. This rearrangement joins TRBV6-1 to TRBJ1-2; D not certain. CDR3 size: 14 residues. V dropped 5 bases and J dropped 1 base, with 11 bases sitting between them. CDR1 MNHNS and CDR2 SASEGT come from the germline V gene. CDR3 residues: CASSPSSDNYGYTF. CDR3 bases: TGTGCCAGCAGTCCAAGCAGCGATAACTATGGCTACACCTTC.

This clonotype was observed a few times. The chain recombines TRBV6-1 with TRBJ2-2, with D maybe TRBD2 (7 bases). From germline, CDR1 is MNHNS and CDR2 SASEGT. This CDR3 comprises 15 residues. CDR3 protein: CALGGPRRGTGELFF. The CDR3 bases are TGTGCGCTGGGGGGGCCCCGCCGCGGGACCGGGGAGCTGTTTTTT.